A single sample is the source of the 28 T cell receptor beta chains below, sequenced in a study of blood T cells in healthy people across ages. With a J-beta primer mix and a sample-barcoded 5' primer, a second PCR ran 7 to 11 cycles. TCRdb called the 5' RACE reads again in MiXCR, with one record for every CDR3 protein. Of about 640,000 distinct CDR3 sequences listed, about 53% are singletons. Sequencing used blood. Every receptor here comes from a man aged 55 to 70 in good health.

This clonotype was observed a few times. CDR3 loop: CASRRGVEQYF. The CDR3 nucleotides read TGTGCCAGCAGGCGGGGGGTTGAGCAGTACTTC. V usage is TRBV6-5 and J usage is TRBJ2-4; TRBD2 aligns across 8 bases. Trimming at V came to 6 bases and at J to 13 bases, leaving 5 bases not matched to a gene. The CDR3 runs 11 residues. Germline CDR1 reads MNHEY; CDR2 reads SVGAGI.

Regarding this clonotype: One end of the junction varies from germline; a read error may be responsible. CDR3 region: CVTGAMNTEAFF. CDR3 coding DNA: TGCGTAACAGGGGCAATGAACACTGAAGCTTTCTTT. V gene TRBV12-3 or TRBV12-4 combines with J gene TRBJ1-1, with 7 nucleotides matching TRBD1. CDR3 size: 12 residues.

This clonotype was detected a few times. The chain recombines TRBV5-5 with TRBJ2-3, with D unclear. This CDR3 contains 15 residues. In germline, CDR1 is SGHKS, CDR2 YYEKEE (reference sequence). Trimming left V 0 bases short and J 4 bases short, with 12 bases between. CDR3 DNA: TGTGCCAGCAGCTTGGGGGTAGCTAGAGCAGATACGCAGTATTTT. This codes for CASSLGVARADTQYF.

The chain is built from TRBV15 and TRBJ2-7; D gene ambiguous. Germline values: CDR1 LNHNV, CDR2 YYDKDF (reference sequence). The V end was cut by 1 base, the J end by 6 bases, with 4 bases between. This CDR3 has 11 residues. The CDR3: CATSRGREQYF. CDR3 coding DNA: TGTGCCACCAGCAGAGGCCGCGAGCAGTACTTC.

This chain joins TRBV20-1 and TRBJ2-7, with 11 bases aligning to TRBD1. Per the germline V gene, CDR1 is DFQATT and CDR2 is SNEGSKA (reference sequence). With 0 bases clipped from V and 6 bases from J, the junction kept 7 bases outside the gene matches. The CDR3 is 15 amino acids. This chain's CDR3 is CSARDLDRGQGEQYF. The CDR3, as DNA: TGCAGTGCTAGAGATCTGGACAGGGGGCAGGGCGAGCAGTACTTC.

The chain recombines TRBV4-2 with TRBJ2-3; the match to TRBD2 covers 8 bases. Germline V gene data show CDR1 as LGHNA and CDR2 as YNFKEQ. The CDR3 has 16 residues. Trimming cost V 1 base and J 4 bases; bases outside gene matches: 7. CDR3 DNA sequence: TGTGCCAGCAGCCAAGTACCTAGCGGGCTAGCAGATACGCAGTATTTT. It yields the protein CASSQVPSGLADTQYF.

Points on this clonotype: The junction does not match germline at one end; this may be a read error. This rearrangement joins TRBV7-6 to TRBJ2-3; TRBD1 agrees at 8 bases. The CDR3 loop spans 15 amino acids. Germline CDR1 and CDR2: SGHVS and FNYEAQ. Written as DNA, the CDR3 is TGTGCCAGCAGCTTGAACAGGGGGGTCACAGATGCGCAGTATTTT. This encodes CASSLNRGVTDAQYF.

CDR3 sequence (DNA): TGTGCCAGCAGTCCATTGACGGTAGATACGCAGTATTTT. It encodes CASSPLTVDTQYF. J is TRBJ2-3 and V is TRBV12-3 or TRBV12-4, with D uncertain. The CDR3 runs to 13 residues. Trimming took 5 bases from V and 5 from J, leaving 11 bases between them.

The chain combines TRBV6-6 with TRBJ1-2; 7 bases map to TRBD1. V shed 5 bases and J 3 bases; nucleotides not matched to a gene: 6. This CDR3 contains 14 residues. Germline loops: CDR1 MNHNY, CDR2 SVGAGI (reference sequence). The CDR3, as DNA: TGTGCCAGCAGTCCAACAGGGGCGGACTATGGCTACACCTTC. This encodes CASSPTGADYGYTF.

The chain employs TRBV6-1 and TRBJ2-1; 9 bases are shared with TRBD1. Per germline, CDR1 MNHNS and CDR2 SASEGT. J was trimmed by 4 bases and V by 8 bases; bases with no gene match: 6. The length of the CDR3 is 14 residues. CDR3 nucleotides: TGTGCCAGCCACCCGGGACAGGGTTACAATGAGCAGTTCTTC. It translates to CASHPGQGYNEQFF.

The gene calls are TRBV4-1 and TRBJ2-1; D is possibly TRBD1 (5 bases). Germline loops: CDR1 MGHRA, CDR2 YSYEKL. Trimming removed 2 bases at V and 0 bases at J, with 14 bases between. This CDR3 region has 17 residues. As DNA, the CDR3 is TGCGCCAGCAGCCAACGGACAAGGGCCGACTCCTACAATGAGCAGTTCTTC. Encoded protein: CASSQRTRADSYNEQFF.

The chain is built from TRBV20-1 and TRBJ1-2; 9 positions agree with TRBD1. Germline CDR1 and CDR2: DFQATT and SNEGSKA (reference sequence). CDR3 length: 15 amino acids. J was trimmed by 0 bases and V by 7 bases; bases with no gene match: 9. The CDR3 sequence: CSVPGQGASNYGYTF. The CDR3, as DNA: TGCAGTGTTCCGGGACAGGGAGCTTCTAACTATGGCTACACCTTC.

In regard to this clonotype: A read error is likely, as this CDR3 ends without the conserved phenylalanine or tryptophan. The gene calls are TRBV7-2 and TRBJ1-1, with TRBD1 as a possible D gene (5 bases). In germline, CDR1 is SGHTA, CDR2 FQGNSA. The V gene lost 4 bases and the J gene lost 1 base, with 10 bases spanning the gap. CDR3 size: 14 residues. CDR3 amino acids: CASSSGRWNTEAFL. The DNA of the CDR3 is TGTGCCAGCAGCTCGGGACGGTGGAACACTGAAGCTTTCTTA.

The chain has TRBV2 and TRBJ2-6; 7 positions match TRBD1. Losses at the gene ends were 6 bases for V and 0 bases for J; bases not matched to a gene: 11. CDR3 length: 18 amino acids. Germline CDR1 reads SNHLY; CDR2 reads FYNNEI. CDR3 in DNA: TGTGCCAGCAGCACCGGGTTGGGACAGTTCTCTGGGGCCAACGTCCTGACTTTC. This codes for CASSTGLGQFSGANVLTF.

This sequence joins TRBV11-2 and TRBJ2-1; no firm D call. Trimming removed 1 base at V and 5 bases at J, with 3 bases between. Germline assignment: CDR1 SGHAT and CDR2 FQNNGV. The CDR3 has 12 amino acids. Here the CDR3 DNA reads TGTGCCAGCAGCTTAGCCCACAATGAGCAGTTCTTC. Encoded protein: CASSLAHNEQFF.

This clonotype has ten or more counts. J is TRBJ2-5 and V is TRBV20-1, with 10 bases aligning to TRBD2. Germline assignment: CDR1 DFQATT and CDR2 SNEGSKA (reference sequence). Trimming took 2 bases from V and 5 from J; bases not matched to a gene: 5. The CDR3 loop spans 14 amino acids. This CDR3 is CSARRTSGGETQYF. The CDR3 coding sequence is TGCAGTGCTAGACGGACTAGCGGCGGGGAGACCCAGTACTTC.

This rearrangement joins TRBV12-3 or TRBV12-4 to TRBJ2-3; 11 bases are shared with TRBD1. The CDR3 extends over 16 amino acids. Trimming took 7 bases from V and 7 from J; bases not matched to a gene: 13. The CDR3 nucleotides are TGTGCCAGCACCTATAGGACAGGGGGCGATGGGTATACGCAGTATTTT. It encodes CASTYRTGGDGYTQYF.

The V gene is TRBV21-1, the J gene TRBJ2-5; the table assigns TRBD1, which was not confirmed against the DNA. TRBV21-1 is a pseudogene segment. The CDR3 covers 13 residues. The CDR3 region is CATVGRGGETQYF. CDR3 in DNA: TGTGCCACCGTCGGGCGGGGCGGCGAGACCCAGTACTTC.

The J gene is TRBJ2-6, the V gene TRBV7-9; D unclear. There are 16 residues in the CDR3. CDR1 SEHNR and CDR2 FQNEAQ come from the germline V gene (reference sequence). V lost 3 bases to trimming and J lost 0 bases, with 9 bases between them. In DNA, the CDR3 is TGTGCCAGCAGCTTCCCCGGTCGCTCTGGGGCCAACGTCCTGACTTTC. Translation: CASSFPGRSGANVLTF.

The chain couples TRBV5-1 to TRBJ2-1; a possible D gene is TRBD2 (6 bases). The CDR3 has 17 amino acids. V lost 4 bases, J lost 0 bases, and 17 bases lay in between. Per germline, CDR1 SGHRS and CDR2 YFSETQ. The CDR3 sequence: CASSGLGGGSSYNEQFF. For the CDR3, the DNA is TGCGCCAGCAGCGGGTTGGGGGGAGGATCCTCCTACAATGAGCAGTTCTTC.

The sample holds a few counts of this clonotype. This rearrangement joins TRBV7-2 to TRBJ1-2; D is unclear. Germline V lookup: CDR1 SGHTA, CDR2 FQGNSA. Trimming stripped 2 bases from V and 6 bases from J, with 13 bases between. The CDR3 loop spans 14 amino acids. The DNA for the CDR3 is TGTGCCAGCAGCTTAACCGCCAATTCGAATGGCTACACCTTC. As protein: CASSLTANSNGYTF.

The V call is TRBV4-2, the J call TRBJ2-3; TRBD2 matches 9 bases. The CDR3 is 17 residues long. The V segment lost 0 bases and the J segment 7 bases; nucleotides outside the gene matches: 11. From germline, CDR1 is LGHNA and CDR2 YNFKEQ. The CDR3 region is CASSQDPPAGGKNTQYF. Here the CDR3 DNA reads TGTGCCAGCAGCCAAGATCCACCCGCGGGAGGGAAGAATACGCAGTATTTT.

Only a few counts were recorded for this clonotype. This chain uses TRBV7-2 with TRBJ2-4; 7 positions agree with TRBD1. The CDR3 is made up of 15 amino acids. CDR1 SGHTA and CDR2 FQGNSA come from the germline V gene. Trimming removed 5 bases from V and 4 bases from J; junction bases left unmatched: 8. DNA for the CDR3: TGTGCCAGCAGCCAATCCGGGACAGCAAAAAACATTCAGTACTTC. Translation: CASSQSGTAKNIQYF.

The chain is built from TRBV7-9 and TRBJ2-1, with D possibly TRBD2 on 6 matching bases. Between the trimmed V and J ends, which lost 3 bases and 7 bases, there was a span of 16 bases. Germline V gives CDR1 SEHNR, CDR2 FQNEAQ (reference sequence). The CDR3 extends over 15 amino acids. Written as DNA, the CDR3 is TGTGCCAGCAGCTTTGCCTCCGCGGGGTTTAATGAGCAGTTCTTC. Translating it yields CASSFASAGFNEQFF.

V usage is TRBV5-1 and J usage is TRBJ1-5; 10 positions match TRBD1. This CDR3 is 14 amino acids long. From germline, CDR1 is SGHRS and CDR2 YFSETQ. V was clipped by 5 bases and J by 9 bases; unmatched bases: 8. As DNA, the CDR3 is TGCGCCAGCAGTGATGGACAGGGGGGCAGGCCCCAGCATTTT. Translating it yields CASSDGQGGRPQHF. The full variable domain, with the rest looked up from reference TRBV5-1 and TRBJ1-5, is KAGVTQTPRYLIKTRGQQVTLSCSPISGHRSVSWYQQTPGQGLQFLFEYFSETQRNKGNFPGRFSGRQFSNSRSEMNVSTLELGDSALYLCASSDGQGGRPQHFGDGTRLSIL.

The chain uses TRBV7-9 and TRBJ2-1, with a possible D match to TRBD1 (5 bases). The CDR3 sequence is 14 residues long. The germline V and J ends were trimmed by 2 bases and 3 bases, with 8 bases remaining between them. CDR1 and CDR2 (germline): SEHNR, FQNEAQ (reference sequence). The CDR3 DNA is TGTGCCAGCAGCTTAATAAGGGGCTACAATGAGCAGTTCTTC. Protein product: CASSLIRGYNEQFF.

The V gene is TRBV20-1, the J gene TRBJ2-5; possible D gene TRBD2, 6 bases. Germline CDR1 and CDR2: DFQATT and SNEGSKA (reference sequence). V shed 3 bases and J shed 0 bases, with 14 bases lying between them. The CDR3 is 15 residues long. The CDR3 DNA sequence: TGCAGTGCTAGGGAGGGGTTTTCCAACCAAGAGACCCAGTACTTC. Residues: CSAREGFSNQETQYF.

The V gene is TRBV4-1, the J gene TRBJ2-5; possibly TRBD2 for D (7 bases). The CDR3 runs to 16 residues. In germline, CDR1 is MGHRA, CDR2 YSYEKL. With 4 bases removed from V and 1 base from J, the gap between germline ends came to 16 bases. CDR3 DNA: TGCGCCAGCAGCCCGAATGGGGGGGGGCTCCAAGAGACCCAGTACTTC. It specifies CASSPNGGGLQETQYF.